The T cell receptor (beta chain) described here comes from a study of blood T cell repertoires in COVID-19. Study context: COVID-19 samples collected from the United States, Italy and Spain covered acute and convalescent phases. T cells, B-cell-depleted T cells, or PBMCs provided the cDNA or gDNA that served as material.

Original processing notes: By means of reference gene primer amplification, nucleated cell counts were estimated. Repertoires were generated with immunoSEQ multiplex PCR, while TCRdb's copy carries only in-frame clones and drops some. That table supplies the V and J calls and clone size; D and trimming were determined from the DNA. Among about 140,000 clones listed, roughly 88% were seen once. The V gene's germline CDR1 is MDHEN and CDR2 SYDVKM. After removal of 6 bases from V and 7 bases from J, the junction contained 14 bases not matched to a gene. The CDR3 sequence is 15 residues long. The source material was peripheral blood. The source of this sequence is a man between 65 and 85 years old with acute or convalescent COVID-19. The chain links TRBV28 to TRBJ1-1, with 7 bases lining up with TRBD1. The CDR3 protein is CASRNLLGQFGEAFF. Written as DNA, the CDR3 is TGTGCCAGCAGAAACCTCTTGGGACAGTTTGGTGAAGCTTTCTTT.